The rows below give T cell receptor beta chains drawn from one sample of a study of T cells in Graves' hyperthyroidism and ophthalmopathy. Each CDR3 protein is one row after TCRdb ran MiXCR on the multiplex PCR reads. The table has under 350,000 distinct CDR3 sequences, about 13% seen once. Sequenced: blood. The receptors here all came from a woman aged 40 to 50 with Graves' ophthalmopathy. Both conserved end residues are part of each CDR3. Fields, in order: D gene, clone size, J gene, V gene, CDR3 DNA, CDR3 protein. D genes are given only for firm matches. Some rows have no size entry. The others give once, few or many, or a class for an expanded clone.

D gene: TRBD2
clone size: NA
J gene: TRBJ2-5
V gene: TRBV11-1
CDR3 DNA: TGTGCCAGCAGCGGGGGGACTAAAAGGAAAGAGACCCAGTACTTC
CDR3 protein: CASSGGTKRKETQYF

D gene: NA
clone size: many
J gene: TRBJ1-5
V gene: TRBV6-1
CDR3 DNA: TGTGCCAGCAGTCTTCGCGGAGATAGCAATCAGCCCCAGCATTTT
CDR3 protein: CASSLRGDSNQPQHF

D gene: TRBD1
clone size: few
J gene: TRBJ1-2
V gene: TRBV20-1
CDR3 DNA: TGCAGTGCTAGAGAGGGACAGGGAAGCAAGTATGGCTACACCTTC
CDR3 protein: CSAREGQGSKYGYTF

D gene: TRBD2
clone size: many
J gene: TRBJ2-3
V gene: TRBV20-1
CDR3 DNA: TGCAGTGCCCCGACGGGGGGGCCAACAGATACGCAGTATTTT
CDR3 protein: CSAPTGGPTDTQYF

D gene: TRBD1
clone size: few
J gene: TRBJ1-1
V gene: TRBV5-6
CDR3 DNA: TGTGCCAGCAGCTTTATTACCAGGGGGCGGGCTGAAGCTTTCTTT
CDR3 protein: CASSFITRGRAEAFF

D gene: NA
clone size: many
J gene: TRBJ1-1
V gene: TRBV28
CDR3 DNA: TGTGCCAGCACCACGACACCAGGGAACACTGAAGCTTTCTTT
CDR3 protein: CASTTTPGNTEAFF

D gene: TRBD2
clone size: few
J gene: TRBJ2-7
V gene: TRBV15
CDR3 DNA: TGTGCCACCAGCAGAGGACTAGCGGGACGGTCCTACGAGCAGTACTTC
CDR3 protein: CATSRGLAGRSYEQYF

D gene: NA
clone size: many
J gene: TRBJ2-3
V gene: TRBV28
CDR3 DNA: TGTGCCAGCAGTCCCGTGCAACTCACAGATACGCAGTATTTT
CDR3 protein: CASSPVQLTDTQYF

D gene: NA
clone size: NA
J gene: TRBJ2-1
V gene: TRBV3-1
CDR3 DNA: TGTGCCAGCAGCCAAGAGGCCGGGAGCTCCTACAATGAGCAGTTCTTC
CDR3 protein: CASSQEAGSSYNEQFF

D gene: NA
clone size: many
J gene: TRBJ2-2
V gene: TRBV24-1
CDR3 DNA: TGTGCCACCAGTGGAGGCTGGGAAAAGCGGAACACCGGGGAGCTGTTTTTT
CDR3 protein: CATSGGWEKRNTGELFF

D gene: NA
clone size: many
J gene: TRBJ1-2
V gene: TRBV6-1
CDR3 DNA: TGTGCCAGCAGTGACCGGGGGAAGGCCAACTATGGCTACACCTTC
CDR3 protein: CASSDRGKANYGYTF

D gene: NA
clone size: NA
J gene: TRBJ1-2
V gene: TRBV19
CDR3 DNA: TGTGCCAGTAGTAACCCGGGGCAGGCTAACTATGGCTACACCTTC
CDR3 protein: CASSNPGQANYGYTF

D gene: NA
clone size: few
J gene: TRBJ1-5
V gene: TRBV27
CDR3 DNA: TGTGCCAGCAGTCCCCCGGGGAGGCAGCCCCAGCATTTT
CDR3 protein: CASSPPGRQPQHF

D gene: NA
clone size: few
J gene: TRBJ1-2
V gene: TRBV6-2/TRBV6-3
CDR3 DNA: TGTGCCAGCAGTTACCGCACATCCGGACAGACAGTTGGAGAGGGCTACACCTTC
CDR3 protein: CASSYRTSGQTVGEGYTF

D gene: NA
clone size: NA
J gene: TRBJ1-4
V gene: TRBV5-6
CDR3 DNA: TGTGCCAGCAGCTTGGCCAGAAACCGCGGTGAAAAACTGTTTTTT
CDR3 protein: CASSLARNRGEKLFF

D gene: TRBD2
clone size: many
J gene: TRBJ2-1
V gene: TRBV29-1
CDR3 DNA: TGCAGCTCGACGGCGGGAGGGCCTAATGAGCAGTTCTTC
CDR3 protein: CSSTAGGPNEQFF

D gene: TRBD2
clone size: many
J gene: TRBJ2-5
V gene: TRBV12-3/TRBV12-4
CDR3 DNA: TGTGCCAGCAGTTTCACCGGGACTAGCGGGGGGAGGCAAGAGACCCAGTACTTC
CDR3 protein: CASSFTGTSGGRQETQYF

D gene: TRBD2
clone size: few
J gene: TRBJ2-3
V gene: TRBV3-1
CDR3 DNA: TGTGCCAGCAGCAGGGGGACTAGCGGCCTCGATACGCAGTATTTT
CDR3 protein: CASSRGTSGLDTQYF

D gene: NA
clone size: many
J gene: TRBJ1-5
V gene: TRBV20-1
CDR3 DNA: TGCAGTGCTAGAGATCAAATAGGCAATCAGCCCCAGCATTTT
CDR3 protein: CSARDQIGNQPQHF

D gene: NA
clone size: many
J gene: TRBJ2-2
V gene: TRBV6-1
CDR3 DNA: TGTGCCAGCAGCTCCCGTACAGGGAGAGGCACCGGGGAGCTGTTTTTT
CDR3 protein: CASSSRTGRGTGELFF

D gene: NA
clone size: few
J gene: TRBJ2-7
V gene: TRBV7-9
CDR3 DNA: TGTGCCAGCAGCTTAGCGCTTCCGGGACAGCAGTACTTC
CDR3 protein: CASSLALPGQQYF